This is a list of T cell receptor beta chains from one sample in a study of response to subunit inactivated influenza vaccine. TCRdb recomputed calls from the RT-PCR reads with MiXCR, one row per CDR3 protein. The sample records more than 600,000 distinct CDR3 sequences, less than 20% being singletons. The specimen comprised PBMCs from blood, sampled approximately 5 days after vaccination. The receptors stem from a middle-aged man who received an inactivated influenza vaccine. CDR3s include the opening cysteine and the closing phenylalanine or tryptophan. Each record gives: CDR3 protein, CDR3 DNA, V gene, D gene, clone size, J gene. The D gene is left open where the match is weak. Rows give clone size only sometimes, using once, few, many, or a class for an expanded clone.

CASSTELAGANIQYF | TGTGCCAGCAGCACCGAACTAGCGGGGGCAAACATTCAGTACTTC | TRBV7-6 | TRBD2 | - | TRBJ2-4
CAISGDFTSSYEQYF | TGTGCCATCAGCGGGGACTTCACAAGCTCCTACGAGCAGTACTTC | TRBV10-3 | - | many | TRBJ2-7
CASSQSFASGGTDTQYF | TGCGCCAGCAGCCAGAGTTTTGCATCCGGGGGCACAGATACGCAGTATTTT | TRBV4-3 | - | many | TRBJ2-3
CASRPGGYTQYF | TGTGCCAGCAGACCAGGGGGATATACGCAGTATTTT | TRBV12-3/TRBV12-4 | TRBD1 | - | TRBJ2-3
CASSQGGSGSSAQYF | TGCGCCAGCAGCCAAGGGGGTAGCGGGAGTTCTGCGCAGTATTTT | TRBV4-3 | TRBD2 | few | TRBJ2-3
CSARKLAGAYEQYF | TGCAGTGCTAGAAAACTAGCGGGGGCCTACGAGCAGTACTTC | TRBV20-1 | TRBD2 | few | TRBJ2-7
CASITLIGTGRCWGPYEQYF | TGCGCCAGCATCACCCTCATCGGGACAGGGCGGTGCTGGGGACCCTACGAGCAGTACTTC | TRBV5-1 | TRBD1 | few | TRBJ2-7
CASTQVNTGELFF | TGTGCCAGCACGCAAGTCAACACCGGGGAGCTGTTTTTT | TRBV28 | - | - | TRBJ2-2
CASSSYHGTGVGETQYF | TGTGCCAGCAGTTCTTATCACGGGACAGGGGTAGGCGAGACCCAGTACTTC | TRBV12-3/TRBV12-4 | TRBD1 | - | TRBJ2-5
CSARSRGPDTQYF | TGCAGTGCTAGATCCAGGGGGCCAGATACGCAGTATTTT | TRBV20-1 | TRBD1 | few | TRBJ2-3
CATEGLGETKYF | TGTGCCACCGAGGGGCTCGGAGAGACCAAGTACTTC | TRBV24-1 | - | - | TRBJ2-5
CASSRGGGKGETQYF | TGTGCCAGCAGCCGAGGAGGGGGGAAAGGAGAGACCCAGTACTTC | TRBV4-2 | - | - | TRBJ2-5
CASSFFGEDTEAFF | TGTGCCAGCAGTTTCTTCGGGGAGGACACTGAAGCTTTCTTT | TRBV12-3/TRBV12-4 | - | few | TRBJ1-1
CASSLDPRTYEQYF | TGTGCCAGCAGTTTAGATCCGAGGACCTACGAGCAGTACTTC | TRBV6-2/TRBV6-3 | - | - | TRBJ2-7
CASRKDTDTQYF | TGTGCCAGCCGGAAAGACACAGATACGCAGTATTTT | TRBV6-5 | - | few | TRBJ2-3
CSVMGDYEQYF | TGCAGTGTCATGGGGGATTACGAGCAGTACTTC | TRBV20-1 | - | - | TRBJ2-7
CASSSGDRSTDTQYF | TGCGCCAGCAGCTCGGGGGACCGAAGCACAGATACGCAGTATTTT | TRBV5-1 | - | few | TRBJ2-3
CASSPARLMNTEAFF | TGTGCCAGCAGCCCCGCGCGGCTCATGAACACTGAAGCTTTCTTT | TRBV6-1 | - | many | TRBJ1-1
CASSLEEREINEQFF | TGCGCCAGCAGCTTGGAAGAGCGGGAGATCAATGAGCAGTTCTTC | TRBV5-1 | TRBD2 | - | TRBJ2-1
CASSLAGSRAGGEQYF | TGTGCCAGCAGCCTAGCGGGATCACGGGCGGGGGGTGAGCAGTACTTC | TRBV2 | TRBD2 | few | TRBJ2-7
CASSPAGLAGLTDTQYF | TGTGCCAGCAGTCCGGCGGGACTAGCGGGGCTCACAGATACGCAGTATTTT | TRBV27 | TRBD2 | many | TRBJ2-3
CASSLVGLNTEAFF | TGTGCCAGCAGCTTGGTGGGGTTGAACACTGAAGCTTTCTTT | TRBV5-1 | - | many | TRBJ1-1
CSARGRTGVNEQFF | TGCAGTGCTAGAGGACGGACAGGGGTGAATGAGCAGTTCTTC | TRBV20-1 | TRBD1 | few | TRBJ2-1
CASSFLRGPSYEQYF | TGTGCCAGCAGTTTCCTCCGGGGGCCTTCCTACGAGCAGTACTTC | TRBV12-3/TRBV12-4 | - | few | TRBJ2-7
CASSYSRTYEQYF | TGTGCCAGCAGTTACAGTCGAACCTACGAGCAGTACTTC | TRBV6-5 | - | once | TRBJ2-7
CASSEKGANTGELFF | TGCGCCAGCAGTGAAAAGGGCGCGAACACCGGGGAGCTGTTTTTT | TRBV10-1 | - | - | TRBJ2-2
CASSPHTGTVNYEQYF | TGTGCCAGCAGCCCCCACACCGGGACAGTTAACTACGAGCAGTACTTC | TRBV7-6 | TRBD1 | - | TRBJ2-7
CATSETSGITDTQYF | TGTGCCACCAGTGAGACTAGCGGGATCACAGATACGCAGTATTTT | TRBV24-1 | TRBD2 | - | TRBJ2-3
CASSPGPGTRINEQYF | TGCGCCAGCAGCCCGGGGCCGGGGACTAGGATAAACGAGCAGTACTTC | TRBV5-1 | TRBD2 | few | TRBJ2-7
CASSRLASNNEQFF | TGTGCCAGCAGTAGACTAGCATCTAACAATGAGCAGTTCTTC | TRBV28 | TRBD2 | few | TRBJ2-1
CASNSGTRVKETQYF | TGTGCCAGCAACTCCGGGACTAGAGTTAAAGAGACCCAGTACTTC | TRBV12-3/TRBV12-4 | TRBD2 | few | TRBJ2-5
CASSQLDRAGGNTIYF | TGTGCCAGCAGTCAACTGGACAGGGCGGGCGGAAACACCATATATTTT | TRBV28 | TRBD1 | - | TRBJ1-3
CASSQDLVTLGEKLFF | TGCGCCAGCAGCCAAGATTTAGTAACGCTGGGGGAAAAACTGTTTTTT | TRBV4-3 | - | few | TRBJ1-4
CASSGLDQETQYF | TGTGCCAGCAGTGGACTCGACCAAGAGACCCAGTACTTC | TRBV27 | - | many | TRBJ2-5
CASSLDRGGINEQFF | TGTGCCAGCAGCTTAGATCGAGGTGGTATCAATGAGCAGTTCTTC | TRBV11-2 | - | few | TRBJ2-1
CSAQVSKNEQFF | TGCAGTGCCCAAGTCAGTAAGAATGAGCAGTTCTTC | TRBV20-1 | - | few | TRBJ2-1